A selection of T cell receptor beta chains follows, all from one sample in a study of human T cells and chemical hapten exposure. TCRdb ran MiXCR on the RACE reads and lists one entry per CDR3 protein. Here the sample spans some 200,000 distinct CDR3 sequences, about 31% being singletons. The source material was whole blood, sampled in connection with sensitization to the hapten diphenylcyclopropenone (DPC). The receptors shown here come from a woman in her 30s with alopecia areata. Some clones in this sample may be carry-over from other donors' samples. The CDR3 runs from the conserved cysteine through the conserved F or W. Fields, in order: D gene, CDR3 length, J gene, clone size, V gene, CDR3 DNA, CDR3 protein. The D gene is left open where the match is weak. Where a row states a size, it is once, few, many or the class of an expanded clone; other rows omit it.

d_gene: -; len: 15; j_gene: TRBJ1-4; abundance: -; v_gene: TRBV28; CDR3nt: TGTGCCAGCACCCCTACAGGGCTCATGGGTGAAAAACTGTTTTTT; CDR3aa: CASTPTGLMGEKLFF
d_gene: -; len: 17; j_gene: TRBJ2-2; abundance: few; v_gene: TRBV25-1; CDR3nt: TGTGCCAGCAGTCCACTCGGGGGATTCGCGAACACCGGGGAGCTGTTTTTT; CDR3aa: CASSPLGGFANTGELFF
d_gene: TRBD1; len: 15; j_gene: TRBJ2-7; abundance: -; v_gene: TRBV20-1; CDR3nt: TGCAGTGCCCCAGTCCCGGGACAGGGCACCTACGAGCAGTACTTC; CDR3aa: CSAPVPGQGTYEQYF
d_gene: -; len: 15; j_gene: TRBJ1-5; abundance: few; v_gene: TRBV6-2/TRBV6-3; CDR3nt: TGTGCCAGCAGGCCTGGCAGGGGTTTTGGCCAGCCCCAGCATTTT; CDR3aa: CASRPGRGFGQPQHF
d_gene: -; len: 14; j_gene: TRBJ2-7; abundance: few; v_gene: TRBV28; CDR3nt: TGTGCCAGCAGCCCTACACGGATAACCTACGAGCAGTACTTC; CDR3aa: CASSPTRITYEQYF
d_gene: TRBD2; len: 17; j_gene: TRBJ2-1; abundance: -; v_gene: TRBV28; CDR3nt: TGTGCCAGCAGCCTCTTTGCAGGGACTAGCGCGCACAATGAGCAGTTCTTC; CDR3aa: CASSLFAGTSAHNEQFF
d_gene: TRBD1; len: 15; j_gene: TRBJ2-3; abundance: -; v_gene: TRBV5-1; CDR3nt: TGCGCCAGCAGCTTGGCGACAGGGGACACAGATACGCAGTATTTT; CDR3aa: CASSLATGDTDTQYF
d_gene: TRBD2; len: 17; j_gene: TRBJ2-1; abundance: -; v_gene: TRBV12-5; CDR3nt: TGTGCTAGTGGTTTGGACAGGACTAGCGGGGCACCAGGTGAGCAGTTCTTC; CDR3aa: CASGLDRTSGAPGEQFF
d_gene: -; len: 14; j_gene: TRBJ1-2; abundance: few; v_gene: TRBV5-6; CDR3nt: TGTGCCAGCAGCGGTTCGGGGCCTAACTATGGCTACACCTTC; CDR3aa: CASSGSGPNYGYTF
d_gene: -; len: 14; j_gene: TRBJ2-7; abundance: few; v_gene: TRBV29-1; CDR3nt: TGCAGCGCTAGAGGACTTGAGAGCTCCTACGAGCAGTACTTC; CDR3aa: CSARGLESSYEQYF
d_gene: -; len: 13; j_gene: TRBJ2-7; abundance: many; v_gene: TRBV30; CDR3nt: TGTGCCTGGAGTGCCTTTATGGAAGGCGAGCAGTACTTC; CDR3aa: CAWSAFMEGEQYF
d_gene: TRBD2; len: 12; j_gene: TRBJ2-1; abundance: few; v_gene: TRBV29-1; CDR3nt: TGCGGGAGCGGGGGGGCGCGCAATGAGCAGTTCTTC; CDR3aa: CGSGGARNEQFF
d_gene: TRBD1; len: 18; j_gene: TRBJ2-1; abundance: once; v_gene: TRBV10-3; CDR3nt: TGTGCCATCAAGCCGGGACAGGGGCGCAACCAATCTGACAATGAGCAGTTCTTC; CDR3aa: CAIKPGQGRNQSDNEQFF
d_gene: -; len: 12; j_gene: TRBJ1-1; abundance: -; v_gene: TRBV5-5; CDR3nt: TGTGCCAGCAGCTTGGACGCGGCTCGAGCTTTCTTT; CDR3aa: CASSLDAARAFF
d_gene: -; len: 15; j_gene: TRBJ2-1; abundance: -; v_gene: TRBV12-3/TRBV12-4; CDR3nt: TGTGCCAGCAGCCCTGCCCCGAGCTCCTACAATGAGCAGTTCTTC; CDR3aa: CASSPAPSSYNEQFF
d_gene: -; len: 13; j_gene: TRBJ2-3; abundance: -; v_gene: TRBV29-1; CDR3nt: TGCAGCGTAGGGGACACAGGCGGTAGGCCGCAGTATTTT; CDR3aa: CSVGDTGGRPQYF
d_gene: TRBD1; len: 14; j_gene: TRBJ2-7; abundance: many; v_gene: TRBV28; CDR3nt: TGTGCCAGCAGTCCCGGGACAGGGTTCTACGAGCAGTACTTC; CDR3aa: CASSPGTGFYEQYF
d_gene: TRBD1; len: 14; j_gene: TRBJ1-1; abundance: -; v_gene: TRBV7-9; CDR3nt: TGTGCCAGCAGCCTACAGGGGGCGGCAACTGAAGCTTTCTTT; CDR3aa: CASSLQGAATEAFF
d_gene: -; len: 15; j_gene: TRBJ2-2; abundance: few; v_gene: TRBV6-2/TRBV6-3; CDR3nt: TGTGCCAGCAGTGTTAGCGGAGAGAACACCGGGGAGCTGTTTTTT; CDR3aa: CASSVSGENTGELFF